These 7 T cell receptor beta chains came from one sample sequenced in a study of shared clonotypes between healthy human individuals. Sequencing used immunoSEQ multiplex PCR; TCRdb keeps in-frame clones, though not all of them. The sample consists of 520,000 or so clones, 60% to 85% of them appearing once. Sequenced: PBMCs. These receptors originate from a woman aged 35 to 49 in good health. Some clones in this sample may be carry-over from other donors' samples.

The CDR3 DNA reads TGTGCCAGCAGTGAACCAACAGGGGTGGGTCAGCCCCAGCATTTT. This encodes CASSEPTGVGQPQHF. The J gene is TRBJ1-5, the V gene TRBV6-1, with 7 bases that match TRBD1. The CDR3 contains 15 residues. Losses at the gene ends were 2 bases for V and 6 bases for J; bases not matched to a gene: 7. From germline, CDR1 is MNHNS and CDR2 SASEGT.

The V call is TRBV7-9, the J call TRBJ2-7; a possible D gene is TRBD2 (5 bases). The CDR3 is 14 residues long. Trimming pared 5 bases from V and 0 bases from J, leaving 11 bases between. In germline, CDR1 is SEHNR, CDR2 FQNEAQ (reference sequence). This CDR3 reads CASSPGISSYEQYF. For the CDR3, the DNA is TGTGCCAGCAGCCCGGGAATTAGCTCCTACGAGCAGTACTTC.

This clone showed up just once. The chain carries TRBV10-3 and TRBJ2-3; TRBD2 might be the D (5 bases). Germline CDR1 is ENHRY and CDR2 is SYGVKD. The CDR3 sequence is 13 residues long. V lost 6 bases and J 5 bases, leaving 12 bases between the germline ends. The DNA of the CDR3 is TGTGCCATCAGGGCAGGAGGAGAAGATACGCAGTATTTT. Translated: CAIRAGGEDTQYF.

This chain connects TRBV27 to TRBJ1-4; 7 bases map to TRBD1. Per the germline V gene, CDR1 is MNHEY and CDR2 is SMNVEV (reference sequence). The trim removed 6 bases at V and 8 bases at J, leaving 6 bases unmatched. The CDR3 has 13 amino acids. The DNA for the CDR3 is TGTGCCAGCAGCGGACAGGAGGGGGAAAAACTGTTTTTT. Protein: CASSGQEGEKLFF.

The chain has TRBV30 and TRBJ2-2; D not resolved. CDR3 length equals 12 residues. V lost 0 bases and J lost 2, with 1 base in between. Germline V gives CDR1 GTSNPN, CDR2 SVGIG (reference sequence). This CDR3 is CAWSVNTGELFF. In nucleotides, the CDR3 is TGTGCCTGGAGTGTAAACACCGGGGAGCTGTTTTTT.

This chain connects TRBV21-1 to TRBJ1-1. TRBV21-1 is a pseudogene. The CDR3 covers 13 residues. The CDR3 loop reads CASSNGVDPEAFF. The CDR3 DNA reads TGTGCCAGCAGCAATGGTGTGGACCCTGAAGCTTTCTTT.

This clone has a count of ten or more. The chain uses TRBV5-4 and TRBJ1-1; TRBD1 matches at 8 bases. CDR1 and CDR2 (germline): SGHNT, YYREEE (reference sequence). The V segment lost 4 bases and the J segment 2 bases; nucleotides outside the gene matches: 4. The CDR3 extends over 14 amino acids. CDR3 protein: CASSQGQVNTEAFF. Written as DNA, the CDR3 is TGTGCCAGCAGCCAGGGACAGGTTAACACTGAAGCTTTCTTT.